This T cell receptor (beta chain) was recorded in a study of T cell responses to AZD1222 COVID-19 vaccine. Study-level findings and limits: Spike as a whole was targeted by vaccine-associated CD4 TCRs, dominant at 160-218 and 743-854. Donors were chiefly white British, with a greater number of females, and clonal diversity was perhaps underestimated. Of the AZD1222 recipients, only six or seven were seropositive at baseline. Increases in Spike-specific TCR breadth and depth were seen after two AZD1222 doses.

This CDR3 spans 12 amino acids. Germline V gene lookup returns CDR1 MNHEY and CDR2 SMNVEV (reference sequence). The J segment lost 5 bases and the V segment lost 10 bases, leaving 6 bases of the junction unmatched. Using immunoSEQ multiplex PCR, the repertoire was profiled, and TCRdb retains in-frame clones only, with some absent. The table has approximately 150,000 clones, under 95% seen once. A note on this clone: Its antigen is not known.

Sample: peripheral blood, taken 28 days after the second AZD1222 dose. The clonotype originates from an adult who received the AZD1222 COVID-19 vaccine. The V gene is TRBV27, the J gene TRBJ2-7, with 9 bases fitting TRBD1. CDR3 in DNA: TGTGCCACCAGGGACAGGGTCCACGAGCAGTACTTC. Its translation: CATRDRVHEQYF.